These T cell receptor beta chains were read from a single sample in a study of blood T cell repertoires in COVID-19. Assay used: immunoSEQ multiplex PCR; TCRdb lists only in-frame clones, some missing. Of 310,000 or so clones in the sample, about nine tenths were seen once. Sequenced sample: PBMCs or T cells enriched from blood (not recorded which). The receptor set was obtained from a woman between 35 and 50 years old who had recovered from COVID-19. CDR3s include the opening cysteine and the closing phenylalanine or tryptophan. A D gene is named only where the DNA matches it firmly. Clone size is given for some rows only: seen once, a few or many times, or a class if the clone is expanded.

abundance: -; v_gene: TRBV29-1; d_gene: TRBD2; j_gene: TRBJ2-1; CDR3nt: TGCAGCGTAGGAGAGCGGGAGATTAAAGGGGATGAGCAGTTCTTC; CDR3aa: CSVGEREIKGDEQFF
abundance: -; v_gene: TRBV5-1; d_gene: -; j_gene: TRBJ1-1; CDR3nt: TGCGCCAGCACCAGGTTGGTTGGTGGCACTGAAGCTTTCTTT; CDR3aa: CASTRLVGGTEAFF
abundance: -; v_gene: TRBV27; d_gene: TRBD2; j_gene: TRBJ2-1; CDR3nt: TGTGCCAGCCAAGGACTAGCGGGCTACAATGAGCAGTTCTTC; CDR3aa: CASQGLAGYNEQFF
abundance: -; v_gene: TRBV18; d_gene: TRBD2; j_gene: TRBJ2-5; CDR3nt: TGTGCCAGCTCACCGGGACTAGCGGATCAAGAGACCCAGTACTTC; CDR3aa: CASSPGLADQETQYF
abundance: -; v_gene: TRBV18; d_gene: -; j_gene: TRBJ2-5; CDR3nt: TGTGCCAGCTCACGGGGCCAGAAAGAGACCCAGTACTTC; CDR3aa: CASSRGQKETQYF
abundance: -; v_gene: TRBV7-9; d_gene: -; j_gene: TRBJ2-7; CDR3nt: TGTGCCAGCAGCCTTAGCTACTACGAGCAGTACTTC; CDR3aa: CASSLSYYEQYF
abundance: -; v_gene: TRBV29-1; d_gene: TRBD1; j_gene: TRBJ2-7; CDR3nt: TGCAGCGTTTACAGGGGATCCTACGAGCAGTACTTC; CDR3aa: CSVYRGSYEQYF
abundance: -; v_gene: TRBV18; d_gene: -; j_gene: TRBJ2-1; CDR3nt: TGTGCCAGCTCACCATTATCTAGCTCCTACAATGAGCAGTTCTTC; CDR3aa: CASSPLSSSYNEQFF
abundance: -; v_gene: TRBV30; d_gene: -; j_gene: TRBJ2-2; CDR3nt: TGTGCCTTCGGGGGTTCGAACACCGGGGAGCTGTTTTTT; CDR3aa: CAFGGSNTGELFF
abundance: -; v_gene: TRBV6-5; d_gene: -; j_gene: TRBJ2-3; CDR3nt: TGTGCCAGCAGGGAGGGAACAATAACAGATACGCAGTATTTT; CDR3aa: CASREGTITDTQYF
abundance: -; v_gene: TRBV19; d_gene: TRBD1; j_gene: TRBJ1-3; CDR3nt: TGTGCCAGTAGTACCGGAGGGGGCGGTGGAAACACCATATATTTT; CDR3aa: CASSTGGGGGNTIYF
abundance: -; v_gene: TRBV9; d_gene: TRBD1; j_gene: TRBJ1-3; CDR3nt: TGTGCCAGCAGCCCCCGGCCAGGGGGAGGAAACACCATATATTTT; CDR3aa: CASSPRPGGGNTIYF
abundance: once; v_gene: TRBV7-2; d_gene: -; j_gene: TRBJ2-1; CDR3nt: TGTGCCAGCAGCTTAGAGAGGAGCTCCTACAATGAGCAGTTCTTC; CDR3aa: CASSLERSSYNEQFF
abundance: -; v_gene: TRBV27; d_gene: TRBD2; j_gene: TRBJ2-1; CDR3nt: TGTGCCAGCAGTACTGCGGGGGGCTGGGATGAGCAGTTCTTC; CDR3aa: CASSTAGGWDEQFF
abundance: -; v_gene: TRBV11-2; d_gene: -; j_gene: TRBJ2-3; CDR3nt: TGTGCCAGCAGCCAAGGTTCAGGGGCAGATACGCAGTATTTT; CDR3aa: CASSQGSGADTQYF
abundance: -; v_gene: TRBV18; d_gene: -; j_gene: TRBJ1-1; CDR3nt: TGTGCCAGCTCACCACTACGAGGGAGGGATGGAAGTACTGAAGCTTTCTTT; CDR3aa: CASSPLRGRDGSTEAFF
abundance: -; v_gene: TRBV18; d_gene: TRBD1; j_gene: TRBJ1-6; CDR3nt: TGTGCCAGCTCACCAGGGACAGAAGAATCACCCCTCCACTTT; CDR3aa: CASSPGTEESPLHF
abundance: once; v_gene: TRBV30; d_gene: -; j_gene: TRBJ1-4; CDR3nt: TGTGCCTGGAGCCTCGGGGGGGGTGAAAAACTGTTTTTT; CDR3aa: CAWSLGGGEKLFF
abundance: -; v_gene: TRBV19; d_gene: TRBD2; j_gene: TRBJ2-1; CDR3nt: TGTGCCAGCAGAAAGGTGCTAGCGGGGGGGCCCAATGAGCAGTTCTTC; CDR3aa: CASRKVLAGGPNEQFF
abundance: -; v_gene: TRBV6-2/TRBV6-3; d_gene: -; j_gene: TRBJ2-2; CDR3nt: TGTGCCAGCAGTCACCTCCGGACAATTTTCAACACCGGGGAGCTGTTTTTT; CDR3aa: CASSHLRTIFNTGELFF
abundance: -; v_gene: TRBV3-1/TRBV3-2; d_gene: -; j_gene: TRBJ1-2; CDR3nt: TGTGCCAGCAGCCATGGGGCCGAGACACACTATGGCTACACCTTC; CDR3aa: CASSHGAETHYGYTF
abundance: -; v_gene: TRBV28; d_gene: -; j_gene: TRBJ2-5; CDR3nt: TGTGCCAGCAGTCGACTAGTCCAAGAAGAGACCCAGTACTTC; CDR3aa: CASSRLVQEETQYF
abundance: -; v_gene: TRBV5-1; d_gene: TRBD1; j_gene: TRBJ1-2; CDR3nt: TGCGCCAGCAGCGAGGGACAGGGGGTCTATGGCTACACCTTC; CDR3aa: CASSEGQGVYGYTF
abundance: -; v_gene: TRBV5-8; d_gene: -; j_gene: TRBJ2-5; CDR3nt: TGTGCCAGCAGCTTGGCCAGCCCAGGGAGGGAGACCCAGTACTTC; CDR3aa: CASSLASPGRETQYF
abundance: once; v_gene: TRBV19; d_gene: -; j_gene: TRBJ2-3; CDR3nt: TGTGCCAGTAGTATAAATCCGGGGGGCCGCGGAGATACGCAGTATTTT; CDR3aa: CASSINPGGRGDTQYF
abundance: -; v_gene: TRBV2; d_gene: -; j_gene: TRBJ2-7; CDR3nt: TGTGCCAGCAGTGAGCTCCCGGGGGTATACGAGCAGTACTTC; CDR3aa: CASSELPGVYEQYF
abundance: -; v_gene: TRBV7-2; d_gene: TRBD1; j_gene: TRBJ2-7; CDR3nt: TGTGCCAGCAGCTCCGAGCAGGGGGCTCGGGAGCAGTACTTC; CDR3aa: CASSSEQGAREQYF
abundance: few; v_gene: TRBV6-5; d_gene: -; j_gene: TRBJ2-3; CDR3nt: TGTGCCAGCAAAGTTACCACAAGCACAGATACGCAGTATTTT; CDR3aa: CASKVTTSTDTQYF
abundance: -; v_gene: TRBV2; d_gene: -; j_gene: TRBJ1-1; CDR3nt: TGTGCCAGCAGGGCAGGGAATTCGGACACTGAAGCTTTCTTT; CDR3aa: CASRAGNSDTEAFF
abundance: -; v_gene: TRBV13; d_gene: -; j_gene: TRBJ2-7; CDR3nt: TGTGCCAGCAGCTTAGGAGGAGGCGAGCAGTACTTC; CDR3aa: CASSLGGGEQYF
abundance: -; v_gene: TRBV19; d_gene: -; j_gene: TRBJ2-3; CDR3nt: TGTGCCAGTACCCAGGGGGATACGCAGTATTTT; CDR3aa: CASTQGDTQYF
abundance: once; v_gene: TRBV6-1; d_gene: -; j_gene: TRBJ2-3; CDR3nt: TGTGGAACCCGCCGGGCAGGGATCTTTACAGATACGCAGTATTTT; CDR3aa: CGTRRAGIFTDTQYF
abundance: -; v_gene: TRBV7-2; d_gene: -; j_gene: TRBJ2-3; CDR3nt: TGTGCCAGCAGCTCGGGACATAGCACAGATACGCAGTATTTT; CDR3aa: CASSSGHSTDTQYF
abundance: -; v_gene: TRBV7-7; d_gene: TRBD1; j_gene: TRBJ2-2; CDR3nt: TGTGCAGGGGGCTTAGGCGGGGAGCTGTTTTTT; CDR3aa: CAGGLGGELFF
abundance: -; v_gene: TRBV9; d_gene: TRBD2; j_gene: TRBJ2-7; CDR3nt: TGTGCCAGCAGTTCTACAGGGACTAGCGGGACGTACGAGCAGTACTTC; CDR3aa: CASSSTGTSGTYEQYF
abundance: -; v_gene: TRBV28; d_gene: -; j_gene: TRBJ1-2; CDR3nt: TGTGCCAGCAGTAACAGGGAAAACTATGGCTACACCTTC; CDR3aa: CASSNRENYGYTF
abundance: -; v_gene: TRBV12-3/TRBV12-4; d_gene: -; j_gene: TRBJ2-7; CDR3nt: TGTGCCAGCAGTTTAGTCAGGGTTGACGAGCAGTACTTC; CDR3aa: CASSLVRVDEQYF
abundance: -; v_gene: TRBV19; d_gene: -; j_gene: TRBJ1-5; CDR3nt: TGTGCCAGTAGTGGGGGGGCCGGGTTGACCAATCAGCCCCAGCATTTT; CDR3aa: CASSGGAGLTNQPQHF
abundance: -; v_gene: TRBV29-1; d_gene: TRBD1; j_gene: TRBJ1-3; CDR3nt: TGCAGCGTGAGACAGGGGGCAAGGAACACCATATATTTT; CDR3aa: CSVRQGARNTIYF
abundance: -; v_gene: TRBV9; d_gene: TRBD1; j_gene: TRBJ1-5; CDR3nt: TGTGCCAGCAGCGCCGGGACAGGAGGTCAGCCCCAGCATTTT; CDR3aa: CASSAGTGGQPQHF
abundance: -; v_gene: TRBV11-3; d_gene: TRBD1; j_gene: TRBJ2-2; CDR3nt: TGTGCCAGCAGCTCGACAGGGTTGAACACCGGGGAGCTGTTTTTT; CDR3aa: CASSSTGLNTGELFF
abundance: once; v_gene: TRBV12-2; d_gene: -; j_gene: TRBJ2-7; CDR3nt: TGTGCAAGTCGCTACGACCGGGACAGGGGGGGAGTCGAGCAGTACTTC; CDR3aa: CASRYDRDRGGVEQYF